This entry concerns a single T cell receptor beta chain. Individual cDNA molecules had unique molecular identifiers attached to them by the library. TCRdb analysed the RACE reads with MiXCR anew, one entry per CDR3 protein. The table includes about 250,000 distinct CDR3 sequences, around 7% detected once. The CDR3 has 15 amino acids. Trimming took 5 bases from V and 2 from J; bases not matched to a gene: 6. The V gene's germline CDR1 is MDHEN and CDR2 SYDVKM. This entry is derived from a study of human T cells and chemical hapten exposure. Study-level background: During the approximately 25-week study period, patients had diphenylcyclopropenone applied to the scalp every week.

Specified time point: pre-sensitization, week 0. Treatment: therapeutic diphenylcyclopropenone sensitization with weekly scalp DPC. The receptor's source is a young man with alopecia areata. Some clones in this sample may be carry-over from other donors' samples. V usage is TRBV28 and J usage is TRBJ2-1; 7 nucleotides match TRBD1. Sequencing used whole blood, obtained in connection with sensitization to the hapten diphenylcyclopropenone (DPC). CDR3 loop: CASSLGQPTYNEQFF. The CDR3 bases are TGTGCCAGCAGTCTGGGACAGCCAACCTACAATGAGCAGTTCTTC.